The T cell receptor beta chain described here comes from a study of blood T cells in healthy people across ages. Combining a sample-barcoded 5' primer with a J-beta primer mix, a second PCR ran for roughly 7 to 12 cycles. TCRdb reprocessed the 5' RACE reads via MiXCR and lists one record per CDR3 protein. The profile shows roughly 800,000 distinct CDR3 sequences, 50% to 65% of them singletons. In germline, CDR1 is ENHRY, CDR2 SYGVKD. The CDR3 extends over 12 amino acids. V gave up 4 bases and J gave up 1 base, with 4 bases separating them. The sequence came from a man at least 80 years old in good health. V gene TRBV10-3 combines with J gene TRBJ1-1, with D uncertain. Sequencing input: blood. The CDR3 is CAISVQNTEAFF. The CDR3 region has the DNA TGTGCCATCAGTGTACAGAACACTGAAGCTTTCTTT.